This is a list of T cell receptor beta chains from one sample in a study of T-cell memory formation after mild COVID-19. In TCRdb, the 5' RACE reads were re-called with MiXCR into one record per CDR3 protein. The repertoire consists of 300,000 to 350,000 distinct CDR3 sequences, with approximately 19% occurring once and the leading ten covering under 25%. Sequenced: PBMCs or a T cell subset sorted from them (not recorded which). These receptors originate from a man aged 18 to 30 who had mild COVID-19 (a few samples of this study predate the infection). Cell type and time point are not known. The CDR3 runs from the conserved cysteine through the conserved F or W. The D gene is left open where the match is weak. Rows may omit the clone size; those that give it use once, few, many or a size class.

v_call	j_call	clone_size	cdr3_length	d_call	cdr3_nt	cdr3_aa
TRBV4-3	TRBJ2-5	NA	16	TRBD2	TGCGCCAGCAGCCAAGATAGGCGGCTAGCGGGGGAGACCCAGTACTTC	CASSQDRRLAGETQYF
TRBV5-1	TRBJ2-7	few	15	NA	TGCGCCAGCAGCTTGGAACTAGGTCGGGACTACGAGCAGTACTTC	CASSLELGRDYEQYF
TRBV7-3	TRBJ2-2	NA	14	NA	TGTGCCAGCAGCTCCCAGGGGTCCGGCGGGGAGCTGTTTTTT	CASSSQGSGGELFF
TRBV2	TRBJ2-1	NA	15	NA	TGTGCCAGTTTCAGAGGACAGAGCTCCTACAATGAGCAGTTCTTC	CASFRGQSSYNEQFF
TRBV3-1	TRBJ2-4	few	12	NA	TGTGCCAGCAGCCATTCAGCGAACATTCAGTACTTC	CASSHSANIQYF
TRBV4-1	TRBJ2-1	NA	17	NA	TGCGCCAGCAGCCAAGTTGCCCCGTGGGTTTGGGACAATGAGCAGTTCTTC	CASSQVAPWVWDNEQFF
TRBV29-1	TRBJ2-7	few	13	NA	TGCAGCGTTGGGTTGTCACAGAATTACGAGCAGTACTTC	CSVGLSQNYEQYF
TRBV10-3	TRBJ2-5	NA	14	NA	TGTGCCATCAGATCAAACAGGGGGGGAGAGACCCAGTACTTC	CAIRSNRGGETQYF
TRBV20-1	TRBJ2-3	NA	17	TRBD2	TGCAGTGCCGAAGTACCCCTAGCGGGGGGGCCCGCAGATACGCAGTATTTT	CSAEVPLAGGPADTQYF
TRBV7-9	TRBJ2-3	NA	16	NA	TGTGCCAGCAGCTTAGGTTGGCTAGCAGGCACAGATACGCAGTATTTT	CASSLGWLAGTDTQYF
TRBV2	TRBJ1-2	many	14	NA	TGTGCCAGCACCCGCACTGAGGCAGGCGACCTCTACACCTTC	CASTRTEAGDLYTF
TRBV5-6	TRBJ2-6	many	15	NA	TGTGCCAGCAGCCTGGGACTGTCAGGGGCCAACGTCCTGACTTTC	CASSLGLSGANVLTF
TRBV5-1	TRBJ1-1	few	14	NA	TGCGCCAGCGGACCAACAGGTTTGGACACTGAAGCTTTCTTT	CASGPTGLDTEAFF
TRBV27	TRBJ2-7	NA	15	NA	TGTGCCAGCAGTTTAAGCGAACCTGGCCCCTACGAGCAGTACTTC	CASSLSEPGPYEQYF
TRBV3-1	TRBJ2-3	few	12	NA	TGTGCCAGCAGCCAAGAAGGGTGGGCGCAGTATTTT	CASSQEGWAQYF
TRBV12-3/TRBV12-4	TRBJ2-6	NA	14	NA	TGTGCCAGCATGAGAACCTCTGGGGCCAACGTCCTGACTTTC	CASMRTSGANVLTF
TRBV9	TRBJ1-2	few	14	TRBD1	TGTGCCAGCAGCGCGGGACAGGGGGCACATGGCTACACCTTC	CASSAGQGAHGYTF
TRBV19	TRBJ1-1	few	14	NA	TGTGCCAGTAGCACCGACAGACTGAACACTGAAGCTTTCTTT	CASSTDRLNTEAFF
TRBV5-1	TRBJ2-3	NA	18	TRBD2	TGCGCCAGCAGCTTGGTGGCGGGGGGTACTCTAAACACAGATACGCAGTATTTT	CASSLVAGGTLNTDTQYF
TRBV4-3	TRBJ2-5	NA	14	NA	TGCGCCAGCAGCCAACGGGACTCCGGAGGCGCCCAGTACTTC	CASSQRDSGGAQYF
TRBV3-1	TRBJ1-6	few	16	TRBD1	TGTGCCAGCAGCCAAGAAGATCGAGGGGGCTATTCACCCCTCCACTTT	CASSQEDRGGYSPLHF
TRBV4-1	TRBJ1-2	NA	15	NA	TGCGCCAGCAGCCAAGATCCCGGGGAGGGGCATGGCTACACCTTC	CASSQDPGEGHGYTF